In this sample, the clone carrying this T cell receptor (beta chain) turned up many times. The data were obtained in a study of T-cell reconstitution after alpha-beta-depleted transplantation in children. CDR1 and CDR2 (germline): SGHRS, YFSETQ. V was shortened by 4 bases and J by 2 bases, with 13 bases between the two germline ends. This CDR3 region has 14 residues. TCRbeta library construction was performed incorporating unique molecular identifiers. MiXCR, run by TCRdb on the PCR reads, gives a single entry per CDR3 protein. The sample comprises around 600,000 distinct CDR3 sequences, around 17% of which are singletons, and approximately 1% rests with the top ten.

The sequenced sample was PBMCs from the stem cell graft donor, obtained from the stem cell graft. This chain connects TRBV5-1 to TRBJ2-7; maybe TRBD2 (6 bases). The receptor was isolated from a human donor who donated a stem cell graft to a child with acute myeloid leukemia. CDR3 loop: CASSLDGGPYEQYF. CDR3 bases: TGCGCCAGCAGCCTCGACGGGGGTCCCTACGAGCAGTACTTC.